Each of the 21 T cell receptor beta chains below was sequenced from the same sample in a study of blood T cell repertoires in COVID-19. Here immunoSEQ multiplex PCR was the method, and the copy in TCRdb shows in-frame clones only, minus some. The sample includes about 270,000 clones, nearly 90% of them seen just once. The sample comprised PBMCs or T cells enriched from blood (not recorded which). The receptors shown here come from a woman in her 30s who had recovered from COVID-19.

This clone was counted once. The chain uses TRBV20-1 and TRBJ1-1; D not certain. This CDR3 spans 16 amino acids. The germline CDR1 and CDR2 sequences are DFQATT and SNEGSKA (reference sequence). V was shortened by 3 bases and J by 3 bases, with 20 bases between the two germline ends. This chain's CDR3 is CSASPLTIKIYTEAFF. For the CDR3, the DNA is TGCAGTGCTAGTCCCCTGACTATTAAAATTTACACTGAAGCTTTCTTT.

The chain employs TRBV6-2 or TRBV6-3 and TRBJ2-7; a possible D gene is TRBD2 (7 bases). Trimming cost V 5 bases and J 1 base, with 15 bases left between them. CDR3 length equals 15 residues. Germline loops: CDR1 MNHEY, CDR2 SVGEGT. CDR3 residues: CASSTAAGASYEQYF. The CDR3 bases are TGTGCCAGCAGTACCGCTGCGGGGGCATCCTACGAGCAGTACTTC.

The chain links TRBV11-3 to TRBJ2-3; 9 nucleotides align to TRBD2. CDR3 length: 15 amino acids. J gave up 1 base and V 8 bases, and 7 bases lay outside the gene matches. Germline V gene lookup returns CDR1 SGHNT and CDR2 YENEEA. CDR3 region: CASSSGGHRTDTQYF. The CDR3, as DNA: TGTGCCAGCTCGAGCGGGGGGCACCGCACAGATACGCAGTATTTT.

The chain employs TRBV19 and TRBJ2-1; TRBD1 matches at 7 bases. Germline CDR1 reads LNHDA; CDR2 reads SQIVND (reference sequence). The junction had 11 bases not matched to a gene; V was cut back by 5 bases and J by 4 bases. The CDR3 has 16 amino acids. The chain's CDR3 is CASSGTGVPPYNEQFF. The CDR3 nucleotides are TGTGCCAGTAGTGGTACAGGGGTCCCCCCGTACAATGAGCAGTTCTTC.

This sequence joins TRBV27 and TRBJ2-3, with D maybe TRBD2 (6 bases). This CDR3 is 17 amino acids long. Germline V gene lookup returns CDR1 MNHEY and CDR2 SMNVEV (reference sequence). V was clipped by 3 bases and J by 2 bases, with 18 bases between them. CDR3 bases: TGTGCCAGCAGTTTGCCCCCCGGGAGCCCACTCACAGATACGCAGTATTTT. Its protein product is CASSLPPGSPLTDTQYF.

This chain links TRBV29-1 with TRBJ1-2; D gene uncertain. V was shortened by 3 bases and J by 3 bases, with 11 bases between the two germline ends. The germline V gene has CDR1 SQVTM and CDR2 ANQGSEA. This CDR3 has 13 amino acids. The CDR3 sequence is CSVDLGEYYGYTF. The CDR3 DNA sequence: TGCAGCGTTGATCTGGGAGAGTACTATGGCTACACCTTC.

The chain has TRBV5-1 and TRBJ2-3; the D is unclear. This CDR3 has 14 residues. Germline CDR1 and CDR2: SGHRS and YFSETQ. Trimming took off 4 bases at V and 2 bases at J, with 11 bases between the two ends. The CDR3 bases are TGCGCCAGCAGCGACCAGGCGTCCACAGATACGCAGTATTTT. This gives the protein CASSDQASTDTQYF.

J is TRBJ1-2 and V is TRBV19; 9 bases map to TRBD1. CDR3 length: 18 residues. The ends lost 4 bases at V and 3 bases at J; junction bases unmatched: 15. Germline V gives CDR1 LNHDA, CDR2 SQIVND (reference sequence). CDR3 nucleotide sequence: TGTGCCAGTAGTAACCCCTTCGAGCGGGACAGGGAGGACTATGGCTACACCTTC. Protein sequence: CASSNPFERDREDYGYTF.

The chain is built from TRBV9 and TRBJ2-3, with a weak D call TRBD1 (6 bases). Between the trimmed V and J ends, which lost 6 bases and 4 bases, there was a span of 21 bases. The CDR3 length is 16 residues. Germline V lookup: CDR1 SGDLS, CDR2 YYNGEE. Here the CDR3 reads CASTLGGPTVPDTQYF. For the CDR3, the DNA is TGTGCCAGCACCCTAGGGGGACCTACCGTCCCAGATACGCAGTATTTT.

V usage is TRBV18 and J usage is TRBJ1-2; no reliable D call. This CDR3 spans 13 amino acids. Germline lookup yields CDR1 KGHSH and CDR2 LQKENI. The V and J ends lost 1 base and 7 bases respectively, with 10 bases between them. CDR3 residues: CASSPLSAGGYTF. The CDR3 DNA sequence: TGTGCCAGCTCACCACTCTCCGCGGGTGGCTACACCTTC.

In its sample, this clone was seen once. The gene calls are TRBV18 and TRBJ2-3; D may be TRBD2 (6 bases). The CDR3 extends over 16 amino acids. Trimming left V 3 bases short and J 6 bases short, with 19 bases between. From germline, CDR1 is KGHSH and CDR2 LQKENI. CDR3 bases: TGTGCCAGCTCACCCGACTCGGAGGGTGTATCCGATACGCAGTATTTT. As protein: CASSPDSEGVSDTQYF. The entire variable domain, with the rest obtained from reference TRBV18 and TRBJ2-3, is as follows: NAGVMQNPRHLVRRRGQEARLRCSPMKGHSHVYWYRQLPEEGLKFMVYLQKENIIDESGMPKERFSAEFPKEGPSILRIQQVVRGDSAAYFCASSPDSEGVSDTQYFGPGTRLTVL.

The rearrangement joins TRBV6-5 to TRBJ1-1, with a possible D match to TRBD1 (6 bases). The CDR3 is 12 residues long. Germline CDR1 reads MNHEY; CDR2 reads SVGAGI. V gave up 6 bases and J gave up 12 bases, with 17 bases separating them. CDR3 nucleotide sequence: TGTGCCAGCAGCTTAACCAGGGGTAGGTCTTTCTTT. Amino acids: CASSLTRGRSFF.

V gene TRBV5-1 combines with J gene TRBJ2-3; weak D call: TRBD1 (5 bases). Germline V gene data show CDR1 as SGHRS and CDR2 as YFSETQ. The V end lost 2 bases, the J end lost 5 bases, and 12 bases lay between the germline ends. The CDR3 consists of 14 residues. The CDR3 region has the DNA TGCGCCAGCAGCTTTCAAACAGGACAAGATACGCAGTATTTT. Encoded protein: CASSFQTGQDTQYF.

The chain combines TRBV7-9 with TRBJ1-5, with D possibly being TRBD1 (6 bases). The CDR3 length is 15 residues. Trimming stripped 1 base from V and 5 bases from J, with 12 bases between. Germline V CDR1 and CDR2: SEHNR, FQNEAQ (reference sequence). CDR3 DNA sequence: TGTGCCAGCAGCTTAGTAAGGGGGAGAGATCAGCCCCAGCATTTT. Protein product: CASSLVRGRDQPQHF.

This chain connects TRBV2 to TRBJ1-3; 8 bases are shared with TRBD1. The junction had 8 bases not matched to a gene; V was cut back by 6 bases and J by 1 base. CDR3 length: 16 residues. Germline assignment: CDR1 SNHLY and CDR2 FYNNEI. The CDR3 coding sequence is TGTGCCAGCAGCCCGGGACAGGCCAATTCTGGAAACACCATATATTTT. Protein product: CASSPGQANSGNTIYF.

The rearrangement links TRBV2 to TRBJ2-1; 8 bases are a match to TRBD2. Per germline, CDR1 SNHLY and CDR2 FYNNEI. V was clipped by 4 bases and J by 3 bases; unmatched bases: 8. This CDR3 has 16 residues. The CDR3 region is CASSGPAGAVYNEQFF. The DNA for the CDR3 is TGTGCCAGCAGTGGACCAGCGGGGGCTGTCTACAATGAGCAGTTCTTC.

The V and J genes are TRBV27 and TRBJ2-4; D may be TRBD2 (6 bases). Trimming shortened V by 5 bases and J by 1 base, and 12 bases separated the two germline ends. CDR1 and CDR2 from the germline V gene are MNHEY and SMNVEV (reference sequence). CDR3 size: 15 residues. The CDR3 is CASSPGGRAKNIQYF. The CDR3 coding sequence is TGTGCCAGCAGTCCTGGAGGGAGGGCCAAAAACATTCAGTACTTC.

This CDR3 reads CASSRTGRNYGYTF. CDR3 DNA sequence: TGTGCCAGCAGCAGAACGGGTCGAAACTATGGCTACACCTTC. The V gene is TRBV9, the J gene TRBJ1-2, with D unclear. Trimming left V 4 bases short and J 2 bases short, with 12 bases between. The CDR3 contains 14 residues. From germline, CDR1 is SGDLS and CDR2 YYNGEE.

CDR3 in DNA: TGTGCCAGCAGTTTATCCGGGGACAGATACTACGAGCAGTACTTC. Translation: CASSLSGDRYYEQYF. The rearrangement uses TRBV27 and TRBJ2-7; TRBD1 aligns across 7 bases. Looked up from germline, CDR1 is MNHEY and CDR2 is SMNVEV (reference sequence). The CDR3 has 15 residues. The V segment lost 0 bases and the J segment 3 bases; nucleotides outside the gene matches: 5.

This clone appeared a few times. The V and J genes are TRBV15 and TRBJ1-2, with D perhaps TRBD1 (5 bases). Trimming removed 9 bases from V and 4 bases from J, with 15 bases in between. Germline CDR1 is LNHNV and CDR2 is YYDKDF (reference sequence). The CDR3 totals 13 residues. The CDR3, as DNA: TGTGCCACTACCAGGGTTGGCCTCTATGGCTACACCTTC. Protein product: CATTRVGLYGYTF.

The V call is TRBV28, the J call TRBJ2-7; unclear D gene. The ends were cut back, 2 bases at V and 2 bases at J, with 10 bases in the middle. The CDR3 contains 14 residues. From germline, CDR1 is MDHEN and CDR2 SYDVKM. The chain's CDR3 is CASSLPPNTYEQYF. The CDR3 nucleotides are TGTGCCAGCAGTTTACCCCCCAACACCTACGAGCAGTACTTC.